This T cell receptor beta chain was retrieved from a study of molecular identifiers for immune sequencing clone quantification (dated by TCRdb to the late 2010s). Regarding the complete study: For a replicate experiment, the RNA from either about 20,000 or 100,000 naive CD8 T cells was divided into five aliquots, and four of those aliquots went on to sequencing. The study was a methods study using CD8 T cells to benchmark molecular-identifier clustering-based TCR repertoire sequencing (MIDCIRS) and TCR RNA copy counting.

The CDR1 and CDR2 encoded by the germline V gene (reference sequence) are DFQATT and SNEGSKA. From its cysteine to its phenylalanine, the CDR3 spans 12 amino acids. Only the CDR3 region is kept as DNA, spanning 36 bases read in frame from base 1. Trimming removed 5 bases from V and 4 bases from J, leaving 9 bases between the germline ends. This clonotype has at least ten counts. The clone's antigen remains unknown. No clone much larger than this one lies a single base away; base qualities are absent. Libraries of naive CD8 T cells were built from anywhere between roughly 17,000 and 1,000,000 sorted cells, with 10%, 30% or 50% of the purified RNA used. Naive CD8 T cells, defined as CD8+CD4-CCR7+CD45RA+, were FACS-sorted into RLT Plus buffer on a BD FACSAria II. To test detection sensitivity, Jurkat RNA equal to ten TCR copies was added to samples of about 19,000-1,100,000 naive CD8 T cells. CD8 T cells were enriched with RosetteSep CD8+ T Cell Enrichment Cocktail and Ficoll-Paque, followed by ACK red cell lysis.

Results and caveats for the whole study, not just this receptor: Modeling indicated about 3 TCR RNA copies recovered per cell, compared with about 10 by digital PCR, which implies a capture efficiency of approximately 30%. In CMV-specific effector cells, clones with more than 20 RNA copies contained over 98% of molecules, whereas in naive cells such clones contained under 1% of molecules. A single cell's worth of spiked-in Jurkat TCR RNA was reported detectable even among about 1.1 million naive CD8 T cells. Identical TCR molecules sharing a barcode could cause highly expanded clone sizes to be underestimated. The naive libraries included spiked-in Jurkat TCR RNA (fewer than eleven copies' worth), and this RNA is not part of the donor repertoire. When barcode sub-clustering was not used, chimeric consensus sequences inflated TCR diversity, with chimeras reaching as high as 47%.

The library was produced with PCR. Sequencing was carried out with an Illumina HiSeq 4000. Preparation of bulk TCR libraries followed a previously described approach, with the TCR primers listed in Table S5. Total RNA was purified with the Qiagen AllPrep DNA/RNA kit. Reads from multiple sequencing runs of the same library were pooled before analysis. The study's processing was this. Reads were retained only if the reads had an exact TCR constant sequence, and the retained reads were trimmed to 150 nt and grouped according to their 12-nt molecular barcodes. Within each barcode group, reads were sub-clustered at a 15% Levenshtein threshold, and quality-weighted consensus sequences were built per RNA molecule. Non-functional sequences were filtered out, along with any lower-count sequence sitting one edit away from another sequence. Barcode sub-clusters with fewer than 20% of the maximum read count were removed, based on fitting two negative binomial distributions. Through fastp at Q25 and MiXCR, TCRdb rebuilt clones from the public reads, retaining in-frame beta chains. Under each unique CDR3 protein, matching rows form one entry showing the most common genes and DNA. The V and J calls here are based on TCRdb, not the publication. A total of tens of thousands of distinct CDR3 sequences appear in this sample, roughly 19% of them only once. In total, the top ten clones hold roughly 0.89% of the sample.

The rearranged segments are TRBV20-1 and TRBJ1-5, with no confident D gene call. Sequencing was performed on naive CD8+ T cells from blood, with Jurkat cell RNA spiked in. The label giving this sample's cell subset or site can be read as: FACS-sorted CD8+CD4-CCR7+CD45RA+ naive T cells. The clonotype comes from a human donor in good health. Some libraries in this study had Jurkat cell RNA spiked in. The DNA is as follows: TGCAGTGCTGTGGACGGAAATCAGCCCCAGCATTTT. It encodes CSAVDGNQPQHF.